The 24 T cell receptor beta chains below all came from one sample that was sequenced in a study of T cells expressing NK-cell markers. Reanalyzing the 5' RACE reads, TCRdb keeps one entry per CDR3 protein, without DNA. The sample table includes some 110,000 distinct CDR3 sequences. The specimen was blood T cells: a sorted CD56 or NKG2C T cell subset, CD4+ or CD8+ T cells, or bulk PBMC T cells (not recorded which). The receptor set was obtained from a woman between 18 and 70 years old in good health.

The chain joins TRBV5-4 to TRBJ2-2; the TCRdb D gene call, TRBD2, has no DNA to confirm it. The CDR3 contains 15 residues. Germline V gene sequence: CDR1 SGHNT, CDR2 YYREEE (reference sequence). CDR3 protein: CASSLRIGEPGELFF. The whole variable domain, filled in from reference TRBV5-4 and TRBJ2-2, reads ETGVTQSPTHLIKTRGQQVTLRCSSQSGHNTVSWYQQALGQGPQFIFQYYREEENGRGNFPPRFSGLQFPNYSSELNVNALELDDSALYLCASSLRIGEPGELFFGEGSRLTVL.

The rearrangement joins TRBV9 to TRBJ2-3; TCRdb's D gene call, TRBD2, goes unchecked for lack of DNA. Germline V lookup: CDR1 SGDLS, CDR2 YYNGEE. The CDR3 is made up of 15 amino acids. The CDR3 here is CASSPAGGLADTQYF.

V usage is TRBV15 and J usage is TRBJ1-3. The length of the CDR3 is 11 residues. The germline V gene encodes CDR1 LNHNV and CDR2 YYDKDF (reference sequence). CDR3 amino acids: CATIVGNTIYF.

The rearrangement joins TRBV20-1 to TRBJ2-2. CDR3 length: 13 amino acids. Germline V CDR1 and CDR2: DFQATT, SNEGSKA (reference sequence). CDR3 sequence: CSARAVNTGELFF.

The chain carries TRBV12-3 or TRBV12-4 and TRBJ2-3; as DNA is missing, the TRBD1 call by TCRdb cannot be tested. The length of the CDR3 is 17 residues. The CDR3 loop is CASSLGLWDSLTDSQYF.

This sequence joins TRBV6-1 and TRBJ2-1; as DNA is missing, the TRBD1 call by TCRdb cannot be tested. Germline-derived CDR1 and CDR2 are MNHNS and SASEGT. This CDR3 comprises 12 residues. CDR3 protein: CAGRGLLNEQFF.

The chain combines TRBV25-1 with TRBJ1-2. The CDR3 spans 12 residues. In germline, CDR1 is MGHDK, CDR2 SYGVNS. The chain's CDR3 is CASSEFNYGYTF.

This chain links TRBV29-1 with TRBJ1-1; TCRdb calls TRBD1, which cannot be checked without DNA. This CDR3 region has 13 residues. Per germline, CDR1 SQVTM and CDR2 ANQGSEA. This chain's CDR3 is CSVEGRTGGEAFF.

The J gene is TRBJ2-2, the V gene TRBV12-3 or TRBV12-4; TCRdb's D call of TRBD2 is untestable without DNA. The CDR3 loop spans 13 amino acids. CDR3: CASSPGPSRELFF.

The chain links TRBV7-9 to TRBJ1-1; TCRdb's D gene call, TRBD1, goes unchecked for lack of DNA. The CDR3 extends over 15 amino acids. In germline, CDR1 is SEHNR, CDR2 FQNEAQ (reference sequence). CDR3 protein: CASSLGQGANTEAFF. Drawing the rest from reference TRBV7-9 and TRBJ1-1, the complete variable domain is DTGVSQNPRHKITKRGQNVTFRCDPISEHNRLYWYRQTLGQGPEFLTYFQNEAQLEKSRLLSDRFSAERPKGSFSTLEIQRTEQGDSAMYLCASSLGQGANTEAFFGQGTRLTVV.

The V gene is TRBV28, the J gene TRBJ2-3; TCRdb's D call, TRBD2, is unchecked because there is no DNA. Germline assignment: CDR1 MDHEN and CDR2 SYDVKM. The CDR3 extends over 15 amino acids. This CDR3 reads CATRLGNPIPDTQYF.

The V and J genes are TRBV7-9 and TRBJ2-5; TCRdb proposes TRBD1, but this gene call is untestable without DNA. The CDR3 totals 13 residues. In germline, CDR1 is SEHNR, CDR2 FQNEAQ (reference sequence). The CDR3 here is CASSFPRGETQYF.

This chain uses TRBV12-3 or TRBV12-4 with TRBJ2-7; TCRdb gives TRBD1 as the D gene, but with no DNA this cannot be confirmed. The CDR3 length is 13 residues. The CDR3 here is CASSGGAAYEQYF.

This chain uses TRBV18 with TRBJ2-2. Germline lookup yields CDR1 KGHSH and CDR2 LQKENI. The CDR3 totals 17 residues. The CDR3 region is CASSPLGVIANTGELFF.

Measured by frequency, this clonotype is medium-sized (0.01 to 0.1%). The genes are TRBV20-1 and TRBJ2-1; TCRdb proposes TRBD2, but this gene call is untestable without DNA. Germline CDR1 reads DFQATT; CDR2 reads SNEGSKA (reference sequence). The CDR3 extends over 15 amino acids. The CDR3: CSVRTSGRPNNEQFF.

The chain's CDR3 is CSARVLGHTSYEQYF. V usage is TRBV20-1 and J usage is TRBJ2-7; TCRdb outputs TRBD1, but without DNA this stays unchecked. Per germline, CDR1 DFQATT and CDR2 SNEGSKA (reference sequence). The CDR3 contains 15 residues.

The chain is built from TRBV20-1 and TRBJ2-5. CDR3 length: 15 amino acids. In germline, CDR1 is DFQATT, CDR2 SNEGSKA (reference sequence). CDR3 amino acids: CSAPPLEFPQETQYF.

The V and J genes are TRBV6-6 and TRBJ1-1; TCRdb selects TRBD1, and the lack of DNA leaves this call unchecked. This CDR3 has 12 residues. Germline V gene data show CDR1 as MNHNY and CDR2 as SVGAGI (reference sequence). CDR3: CASSSANADRRF.

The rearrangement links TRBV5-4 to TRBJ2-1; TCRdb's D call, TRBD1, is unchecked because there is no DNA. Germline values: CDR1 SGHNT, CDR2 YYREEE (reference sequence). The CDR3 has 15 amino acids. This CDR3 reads CASSPEGTLNNEQFF. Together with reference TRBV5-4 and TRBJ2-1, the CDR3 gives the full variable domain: ETGVTQSPTHLIKTRGQQVTLRCSSQSGHNTVSWYQQALGQGPQFIFQYYREEENGRGNFPPRFSGLQFPNYSSELNVNALELDDSALYLCASSPEGTLNNEQFFGPGTRLTVL.

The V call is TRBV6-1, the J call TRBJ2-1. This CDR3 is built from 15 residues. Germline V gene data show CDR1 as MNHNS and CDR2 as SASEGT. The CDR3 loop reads CASSPHLSSYNEQFF.

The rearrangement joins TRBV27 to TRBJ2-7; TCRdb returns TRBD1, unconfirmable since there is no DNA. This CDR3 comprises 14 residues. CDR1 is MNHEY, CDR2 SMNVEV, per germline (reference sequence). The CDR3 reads CASSPTGYAYEQYF.

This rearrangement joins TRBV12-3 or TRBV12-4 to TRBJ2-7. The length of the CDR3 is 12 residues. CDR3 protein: CASSPTGYEQYF.

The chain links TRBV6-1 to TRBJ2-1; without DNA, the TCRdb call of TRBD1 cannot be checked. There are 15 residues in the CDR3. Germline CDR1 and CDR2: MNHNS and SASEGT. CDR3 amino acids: CASSEMQGDHNEQFF.

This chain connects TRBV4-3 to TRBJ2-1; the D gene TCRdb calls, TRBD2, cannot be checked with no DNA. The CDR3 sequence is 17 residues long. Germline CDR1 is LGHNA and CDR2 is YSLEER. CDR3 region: CASAPSSSGETYNEQFF.